These 12 T cell receptor beta chains came from one sample sequenced in a study of cytomegalovirus exposure and HLA in healthy donors. The study ran its PCR with 60 Vbeta and 13 Jbeta primers. Using immunoSEQ multiplex PCR, the repertoire was profiled, and TCRdb retains in-frame clones only, with some absent. The sample has 140,000 to 150,000 clones, around a tenth seen once. Specimen: PBMCs. These receptors all stem from a male donor in good health and CMV-seronegative.

This clone has more than one count but fewer than ten. The J gene is TRBJ2-3, the V gene TRBV30; no firm D call. Trimming pared 1 base from V and 6 bases from J, leaving 5 bases between. Germline V gene lookup returns CDR1 GTSNPN and CDR2 SVGIG (reference sequence). This CDR3 region has 11 residues. The CDR3 sequence: CAWSAGDTQYF. The CDR3 nucleotides read TGTGCCTGGAGTGCTGGCGATACGCAGTATTTT.

This clone was detected only a few times. The V gene is TRBV27, the J gene TRBJ2-1, with 8 bases that match TRBD1. V was pared by 6 bases and J by 9 bases, with 16 bases of the junction left unmatched. Per the germline V gene, CDR1 is MNHEY and CDR2 is SMNVEV (reference sequence). The CDR3 length is 16 residues. The CDR3 protein is CASRGQVLWLAGEQFF. The CDR3 DNA is TGTGCCAGCAGGGGACAGGTCCTTTGGTTGGCTGGTGAGCAGTTCTTC.

V gene TRBV14 combines with J gene TRBJ2-4; 7 bases fit TRBD1. CDR3 length: 18 amino acids. Looked up from germline, CDR1 is SGHDN and CDR2 is FVKESK. Trimming took 0 bases from V and 0 from J; bases not matched to a gene: 8. The CDR3 DNA reads TGTGCCAGCAGCCAAGAGCCGGCAGGGGGATTAGCCAAAAACATTCAGTACTTC. Its protein is CASSQEPAGGLAKNIQYF.

The gene calls are TRBV19 and TRBJ2-6, with a weak D call TRBD2 (7 bases). The CDR3 is 18 residues long. The germline V gene encodes CDR1 LNHDA and CDR2 SQIVND (reference sequence). The germline V and J ends were trimmed by 5 bases and 2 bases, with 19 bases remaining between them. The CDR3 is CASSPPRGAWAGANVLTF. In DNA form, the CDR3 reads TGTGCCAGTAGTCCCCCTCGGGGGGCGTGGGCTGGGGCCAACGTCCTGACTTTC.

The CDR3 nucleotides read TGTGCCAGCAGCTTCTATCAGGTAGGATCGACGACAACTGGAAACACCATATATTTT. Translated, it gives CASSFYQVGSTTTGNTIYF. V usage is TRBV7-9 and J usage is TRBJ1-3, with D uncertain. CDR1 and CDR2 (germline): SEHNR, FQNEAQ (reference sequence). V lost 3 bases, J lost 2 bases, and 23 bases lay in between. The CDR3 contains 19 residues.

This chain joins TRBV28 and TRBJ2-1; the D gene is possibly TRBD2 (5 bases). Germline CDR1 is MDHEN and CDR2 is SYDVKM. The CDR3 length is 11 residues. Trimming removed 6 bases from V and 8 bases from J, with 8 bases in between. CDR3 sequence: CASSPGYEQFF. The CDR3 DNA is TGTGCCAGCAGCCCGGGGTATGAGCAGTTCTTC.

This clone turned up a few times. V gene TRBV20-1 combines with J gene TRBJ2-7; TRBD2 is a possible D gene (5 bases). Trimming stripped 2 bases from V and 12 bases from J, with 14 bases between. The CDR3 sequence is 11 residues long. Germline V lookup: CDR1 DFQATT, CDR2 SNEGSKA (reference sequence). CDR3 residues: CSARQRDYTYF. The CDR3 DNA sequence: TGCAGTGCTAGACAGAGGGATTATACGTACTTC.

This clone was picked up a small number of times. The chain combines TRBV6-1 with TRBJ2-6; 8 bases align to TRBD1. CDR1 MNHNS and CDR2 SASEGT come from the germline V gene. The CDR3 is 17 residues long. V lost 3 bases, J lost 3 bases, and 7 bases stayed unmatched. In DNA, the CDR3 is TGTGCCAGCAGTGAGAGACAGGGGAAAGGTGGGGCCAACGTCCTGACTTTC. It codes for CASSERQGKGGANVLTF.

The V call is TRBV28, the J call TRBJ1-3, with TRBD1 as a possible D gene (5 bases). Germline CDR1 is MDHEN and CDR2 is SYDVKM. This CDR3 is built from 16 residues. Trimming removed 3 bases from V and 0 bases from J, with 12 bases in between. In nucleotides, the CDR3 is TGTGCCAGCAGTTTCGGGGGGTCTTTCTCTGGAAACACCATATATTTT. Protein product: CASSFGGSFSGNTIYF.

This clone showed up just a few times. V and J are TRBV9 and TRBJ1-5; 7 bases map to TRBD1. The CDR3 consists of 14 residues. In germline, CDR1 is SGDLS, CDR2 YYNGEE. J lost 7 bases, V lost 0 bases, and 4 bases had no gene match. CDR3 sequence reads: CASSVGQGIQPQHF. CDR3 nucleotides: TGTGCCAGCAGCGTAGGACAGGGTATCCAGCCCCAGCATTTT.

This clone has a handful of counts. The chain is built from TRBV5-1 and TRBJ1-2; 7 bases align to TRBD1. The ends lost 0 bases at V and 4 bases at J; junction bases unmatched: 3. Germline-derived CDR1 and CDR2 are SGHRS and YFSETQ. The CDR3 has 14 amino acids. The CDR3 is CASSLEGATYGYTF. The CDR3 DNA reads TGCGCCAGCAGCTTGGAGGGGGCTACCTATGGCTACACCTTC.

This clone was counted a few times. The chain combines TRBV7-2 with TRBJ2-5; D gene ambiguous. From germline, CDR1 is SGHTA and CDR2 FQGNSA. Deletions cut 2 bases from V and 1 base from J, with 8 bases between. The CDR3 runs to 14 residues. The CDR3 DNA reads TGTGCCAGCAGCTTAAGAGGCAGCCAAGAGACCCAGTACTTC. Translated, it gives CASSLRGSQETQYF.